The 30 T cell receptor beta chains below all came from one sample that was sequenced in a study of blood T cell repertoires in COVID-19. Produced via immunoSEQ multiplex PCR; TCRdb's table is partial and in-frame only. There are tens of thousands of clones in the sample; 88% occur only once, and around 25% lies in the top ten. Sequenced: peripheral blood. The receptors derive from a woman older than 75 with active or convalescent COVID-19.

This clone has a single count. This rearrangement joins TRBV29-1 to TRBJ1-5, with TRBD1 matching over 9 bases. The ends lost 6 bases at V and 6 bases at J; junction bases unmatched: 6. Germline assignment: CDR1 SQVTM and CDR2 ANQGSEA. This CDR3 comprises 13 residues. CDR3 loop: CSVRDRVGQPQHF. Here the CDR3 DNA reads TGCAGCGTAAGGGACAGGGTGGGTCAGCCCCAGCATTTT.

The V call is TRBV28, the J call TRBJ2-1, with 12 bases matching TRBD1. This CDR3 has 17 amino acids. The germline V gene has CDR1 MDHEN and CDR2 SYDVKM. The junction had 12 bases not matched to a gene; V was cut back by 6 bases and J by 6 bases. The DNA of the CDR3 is TGTGCCAGCAGCAGATGGTCGGGACAGGGGGCGTCCAATGAGCAGTTCTTC. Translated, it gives CASSRWSGQGASNEQFF.

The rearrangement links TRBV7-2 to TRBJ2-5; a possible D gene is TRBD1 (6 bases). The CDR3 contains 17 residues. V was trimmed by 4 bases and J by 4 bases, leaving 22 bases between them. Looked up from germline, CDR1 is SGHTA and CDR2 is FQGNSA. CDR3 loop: CASSSPRGNTLPETQYF. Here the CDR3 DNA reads TGTGCCAGCAGCTCGCCTAGGGGGAACACCCTTCCAGAGACCCAGTACTTC.

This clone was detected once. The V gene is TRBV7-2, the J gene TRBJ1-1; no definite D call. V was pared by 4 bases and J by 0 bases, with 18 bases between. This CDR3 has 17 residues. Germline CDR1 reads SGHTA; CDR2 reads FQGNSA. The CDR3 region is CASSSLYRLGMNTEAFF. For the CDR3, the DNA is TGTGCCAGCAGCTCCCTGTATCGTCTGGGCATGAACACTGAAGCTTTCTTT.

CDR3 nucleotide sequence: TGTGCCAGCAGTTTATCTGGCACGGGGGGATCCTACGAGCAGTACTTC. Translating gives CASSLSGTGGSYEQYF. This chain joins TRBV27 and TRBJ2-7; 7 bases fit TRBD2. Germline V lookup: CDR1 MNHEY, CDR2 SMNVEV (reference sequence). Trimming cost V 0 bases and J 1 base; bases outside gene matches: 6. This CDR3 comprises 16 residues.

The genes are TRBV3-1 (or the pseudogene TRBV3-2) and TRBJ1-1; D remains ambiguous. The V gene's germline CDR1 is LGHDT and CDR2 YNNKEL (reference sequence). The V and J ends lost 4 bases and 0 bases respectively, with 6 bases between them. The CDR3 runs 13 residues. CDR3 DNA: TGTGCCAGCAGCCCCGGGATGAACACTGAAGCTTTCTTT. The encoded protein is CASSPGMNTEAFF.

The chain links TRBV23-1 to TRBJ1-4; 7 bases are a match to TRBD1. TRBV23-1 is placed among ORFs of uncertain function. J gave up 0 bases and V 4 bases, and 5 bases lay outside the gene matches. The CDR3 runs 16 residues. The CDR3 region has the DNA TGCGCCAGCAGTCCAATTACAGGGGCAACTAATGAAAAACTGTTTTTT. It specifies CASSPITGATNEKLFF.

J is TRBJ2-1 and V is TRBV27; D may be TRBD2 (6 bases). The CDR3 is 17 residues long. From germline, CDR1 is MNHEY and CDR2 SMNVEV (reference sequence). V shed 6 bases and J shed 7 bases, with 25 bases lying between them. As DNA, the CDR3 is TGTGCCAGCAGGCCCCCCGTAGCGCGGGGATGGCGGAATGAGCAGTTCTTC. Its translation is CASRPPVARGWRNEQFF.

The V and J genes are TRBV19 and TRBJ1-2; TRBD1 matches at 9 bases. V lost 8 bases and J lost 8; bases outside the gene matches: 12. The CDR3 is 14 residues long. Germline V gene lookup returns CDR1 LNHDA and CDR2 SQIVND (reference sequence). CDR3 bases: TGTGCCAGTGGAAATCCGGGACAGGGACCCGGCTACACCTTC. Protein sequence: CASGNPGQGPGYTF.

The CDR3 DNA reads as TGCGCCAGCAGCCCACTGGTTGGGGAGTCAGGCTCCTACAATGAGCAGTTCTTC. Translating gives CASSPLVGESGSYNEQFF. This chain uses TRBV5-1 with TRBJ2-1, with D possibly matching TRBD2 (5 bases). There are 18 residues in the CDR3. V lost 4 bases to trimming and J lost 0 bases, with 20 bases between them. The germline V gene encodes CDR1 SGHRS and CDR2 YFSETQ.

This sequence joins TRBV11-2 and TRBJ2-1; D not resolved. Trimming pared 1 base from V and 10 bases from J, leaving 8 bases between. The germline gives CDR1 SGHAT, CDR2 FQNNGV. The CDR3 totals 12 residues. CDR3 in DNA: TGTGCCAGCAGCTTAGTTATTCAGGAGCAGTTCTTC. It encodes CASSLVIQEQFF.

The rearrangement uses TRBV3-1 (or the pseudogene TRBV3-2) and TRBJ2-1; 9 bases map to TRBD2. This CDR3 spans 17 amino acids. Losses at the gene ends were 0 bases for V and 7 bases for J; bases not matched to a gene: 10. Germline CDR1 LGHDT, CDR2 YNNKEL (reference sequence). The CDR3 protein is CASSQDLLAGNINEQFF. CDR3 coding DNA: TGTGCCAGCAGCCAAGATTTGCTAGCGGGGAATATAAATGAGCAGTTCTTC.

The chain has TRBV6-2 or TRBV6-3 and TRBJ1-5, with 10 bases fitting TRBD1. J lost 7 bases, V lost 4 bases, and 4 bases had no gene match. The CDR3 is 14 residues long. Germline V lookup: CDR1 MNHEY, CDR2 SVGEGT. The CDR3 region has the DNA TGTGCCAGCAGTTTACCGGGACAGGGGCAGCCCCAGCATTTT. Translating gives CASSLPGQGQPQHF.

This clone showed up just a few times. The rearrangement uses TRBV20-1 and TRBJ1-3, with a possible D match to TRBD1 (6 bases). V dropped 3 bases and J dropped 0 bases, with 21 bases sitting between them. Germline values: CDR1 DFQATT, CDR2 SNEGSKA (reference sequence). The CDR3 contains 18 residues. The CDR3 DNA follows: TGCAGTGCTAGTTCTCTCTTCGGCGGGGGCGCCTCTGGAAACACCATATATTTT. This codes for CSASSLFGGGASGNTIYF.

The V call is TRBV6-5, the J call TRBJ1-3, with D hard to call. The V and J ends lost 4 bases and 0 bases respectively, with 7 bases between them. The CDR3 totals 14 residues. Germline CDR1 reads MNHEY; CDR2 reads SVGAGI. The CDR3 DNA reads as TGTGCCAGCAGTTTACAAGTCTCTGGAAACACCATATATTTT. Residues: CASSLQVSGNTIYF.

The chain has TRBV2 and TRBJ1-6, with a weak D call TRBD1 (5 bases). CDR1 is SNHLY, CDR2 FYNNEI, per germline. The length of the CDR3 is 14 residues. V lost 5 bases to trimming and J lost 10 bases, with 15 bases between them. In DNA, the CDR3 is TGTGCCAGCAGTTCAAGGGGTTATGGGTCACCCCTCCACTTT. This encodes CASSSRGYGSPLHF.

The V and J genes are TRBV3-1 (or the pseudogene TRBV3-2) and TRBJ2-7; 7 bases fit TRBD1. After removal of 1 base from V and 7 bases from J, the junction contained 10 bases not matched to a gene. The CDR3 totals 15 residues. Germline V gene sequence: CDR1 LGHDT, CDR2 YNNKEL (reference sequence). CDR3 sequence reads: CASSQARDRSTEQYF. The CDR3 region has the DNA TGTGCCAGCAGCCAAGCTCGGGACAGATCTACGGAGCAGTACTTC.

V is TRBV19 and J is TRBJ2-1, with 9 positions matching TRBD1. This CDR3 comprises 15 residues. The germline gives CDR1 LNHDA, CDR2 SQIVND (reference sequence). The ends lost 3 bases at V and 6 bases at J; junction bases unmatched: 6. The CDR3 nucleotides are TGTGCCAGTAGTATTGGGGGGACAGGGCTCAATGAGCAGTTCTTC. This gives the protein CASSIGGTGLNEQFF.

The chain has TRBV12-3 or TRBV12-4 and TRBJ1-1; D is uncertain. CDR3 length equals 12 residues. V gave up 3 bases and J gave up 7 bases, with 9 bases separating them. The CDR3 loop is CASSLLQFEAFF. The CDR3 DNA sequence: TGTGCCAGCAGTTTGTTGCAGTTTGAAGCTTTCTTT.

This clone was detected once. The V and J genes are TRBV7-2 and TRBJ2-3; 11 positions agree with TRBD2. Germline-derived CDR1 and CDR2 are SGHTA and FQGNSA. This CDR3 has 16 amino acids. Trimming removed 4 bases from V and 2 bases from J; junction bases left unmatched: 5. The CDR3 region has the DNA TGTGCCAGCAGCTCGGGGACTAGCGGCCCCACAGATACGCAGTATTTT. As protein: CASSSGTSGPTDTQYF. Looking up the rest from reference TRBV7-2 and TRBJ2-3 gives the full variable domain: GAGVSQSPSNKVTEKGKDVELRCDPISGHTALYWYRQSLGQGLEFLIYFQGNSAPDKSGLPSDRFSAERTGGSVSTLTIQRTQQEDSAVYLCASSSGTSGPTDTQYFGPGTRLTVL.

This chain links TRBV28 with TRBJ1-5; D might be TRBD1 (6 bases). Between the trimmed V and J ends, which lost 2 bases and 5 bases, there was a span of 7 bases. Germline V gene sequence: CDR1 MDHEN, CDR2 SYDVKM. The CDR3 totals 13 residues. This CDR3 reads CASSLAGDQPQHF. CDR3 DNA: TGTGCCAGCAGTTTAGCAGGGGATCAGCCCCAGCATTTT.

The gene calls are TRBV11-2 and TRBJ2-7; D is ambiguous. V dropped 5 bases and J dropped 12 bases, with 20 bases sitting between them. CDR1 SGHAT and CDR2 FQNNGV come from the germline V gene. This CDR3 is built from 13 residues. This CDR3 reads CASSQTSKSLAYF. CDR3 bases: TGTGCCAGCAGCCAGACCTCGAAGTCGTTAGCGTACTTC.

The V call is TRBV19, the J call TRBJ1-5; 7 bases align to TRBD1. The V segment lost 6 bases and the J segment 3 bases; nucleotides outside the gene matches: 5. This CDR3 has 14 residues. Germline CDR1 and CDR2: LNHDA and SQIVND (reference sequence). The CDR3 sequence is CASRQTGPNQPQHF. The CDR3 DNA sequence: TGTGCCAGTAGACAGACAGGGCCCAATCAGCCCCAGCATTTT.

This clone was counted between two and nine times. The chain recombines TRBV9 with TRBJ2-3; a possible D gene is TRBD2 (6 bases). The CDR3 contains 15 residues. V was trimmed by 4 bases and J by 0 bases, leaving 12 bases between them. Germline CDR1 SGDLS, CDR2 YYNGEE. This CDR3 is CASSFRTTSTDTQYF. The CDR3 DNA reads TGTGCCAGCAGCTTCCGGACTACTAGCACAGATACGCAGTATTTT.

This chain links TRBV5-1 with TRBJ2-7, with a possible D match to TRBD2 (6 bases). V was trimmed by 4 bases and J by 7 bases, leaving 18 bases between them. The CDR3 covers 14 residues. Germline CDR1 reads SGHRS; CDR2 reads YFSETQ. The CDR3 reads CASSPGLMVGEQYF. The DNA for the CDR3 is TGCGCCAGCAGCCCGGGACTCATGGTGGGGGAGCAGTACTTC.

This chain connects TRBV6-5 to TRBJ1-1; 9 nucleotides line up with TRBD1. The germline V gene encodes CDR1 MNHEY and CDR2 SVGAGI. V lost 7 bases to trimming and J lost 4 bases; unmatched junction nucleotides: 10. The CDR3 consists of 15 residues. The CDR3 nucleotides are TGTGCCAGCATAACAGGGGGCCTAGGGAGCACTGAAGCTTTCTTT. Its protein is CASITGGLGSTEAFF.

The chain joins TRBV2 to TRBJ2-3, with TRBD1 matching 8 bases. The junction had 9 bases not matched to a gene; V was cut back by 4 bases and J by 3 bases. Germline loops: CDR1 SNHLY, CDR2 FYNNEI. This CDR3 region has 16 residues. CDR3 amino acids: CASSVEDRVLTDTQYF. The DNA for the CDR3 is TGTGCCAGCAGTGTGGAGGACAGGGTATTGACAGATACGCAGTATTTT.

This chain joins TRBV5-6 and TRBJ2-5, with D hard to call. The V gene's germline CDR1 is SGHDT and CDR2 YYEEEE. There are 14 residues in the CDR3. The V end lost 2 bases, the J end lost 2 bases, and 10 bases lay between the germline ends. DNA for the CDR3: TGTGCCAGCAGCTTCTCACAGCCTCAAGAGACCCAGTACTTC. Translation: CASSFSQPQETQYF.

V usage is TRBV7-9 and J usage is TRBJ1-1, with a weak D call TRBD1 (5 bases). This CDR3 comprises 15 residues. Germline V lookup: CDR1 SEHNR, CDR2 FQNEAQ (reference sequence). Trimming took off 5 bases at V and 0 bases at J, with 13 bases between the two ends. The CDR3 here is CASSHRGGMNTEAFF. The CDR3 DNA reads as TGTGCCAGCAGCCACCGGGGGGGGATGAACACTGAAGCTTTCTTT.

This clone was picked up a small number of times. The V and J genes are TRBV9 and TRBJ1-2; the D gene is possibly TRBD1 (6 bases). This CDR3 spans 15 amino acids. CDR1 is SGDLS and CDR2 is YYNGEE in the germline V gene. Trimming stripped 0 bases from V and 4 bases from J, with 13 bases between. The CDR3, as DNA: TGTGCCAGCAGCGTAGCCCCCACAGGGCGCTATGGCTACACCTTC. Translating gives CASSVAPTGRYGYTF.